Below are 13 T cell receptor beta chains sequenced from a single sample in a study of blood T cell repertoires in COVID-19. Clones were read by immunoSEQ multiplex PCR, and TCRdb kept only the in-frame ones, dropping some. The sample has over 250,000 clones, approximately 89% seen once. Sequenced sample: PBMCs or T cells enriched from blood (not recorded which). Every receptor here comes from a woman aged 60-75 years who had recovered from COVID-19.

This clone has only a few counts. The chain joins TRBV5-5 to TRBJ2-1, with TRBD1 identical over 8 bases. The CDR3 covers 15 residues. Germline V gene lookup returns CDR1 SGHKS and CDR2 YYEKEE (reference sequence). V lost 4 bases, J lost 8 bases, and 11 bases stayed unmatched. Here the CDR3 reads CASSQSGGLGYEQFF. CDR3 bases: TGTGCCAGCAGCCAATCAGGGGGCCTGGGATATGAGCAGTTCTTC.

This chain links TRBV5-1 with TRBJ1-3, with D hard to call. This CDR3 region has 15 residues. Germline V CDR1 and CDR2: SGHRS, YFSETQ. V lost 6 bases, J lost 0 bases, and 13 bases lay in between. CDR3 protein: CASNDGVHSGNTIYF. Here the CDR3 DNA reads TGCGCCAGCAATGACGGGGTTCACTCTGGAAACACCATATATTTT.

The DNA of the CDR3 is TGTGCCAGCAGCTCCCCAACTAAACAGGGGAGCAACGGCTACACCTTC. Translating gives CASSSPTKQGSNGYTF. The chain is built from TRBV7-9 and TRBJ1-2, with 7 bases aligning to TRBD1. Germline V lookup: CDR1 SEHNR, CDR2 FQNEAQ (reference sequence). CDR3 length equals 16 residues. V lost 4 bases and J lost 8; bases outside the gene matches: 16.

This rearrangement joins TRBV19 to TRBJ2-5; 8 nucleotides agree with TRBD1. V gave up 4 bases and J gave up 5 bases; unmatched junction bases: 6. In germline, CDR1 is LNHDA, CDR2 SQIVND (reference sequence). There are 14 residues in the CDR3. CDR3 in amino acids: CASSTSGGRETQYF. DNA for the CDR3: TGTGCCAGTAGTACCTCAGGGGGCAGGGAGACCCAGTACTTC.

This clone was recorded a few times. The rearrangement uses TRBV3-1 (or the pseudogene TRBV3-2) and TRBJ2-1; the match to TRBD1 covers 11 bases. From germline, CDR1 is LGHDT and CDR2 YNNKEL (reference sequence). J gave up 7 bases and V 2 bases, and 7 bases lay outside the gene matches. This CDR3 comprises 16 residues. DNA for the CDR3: TGTGCCAGCAGCCAATTTTGGGACAGGGGGAAGAATGAGCAGTTCTTC. It yields the protein CASSQFWDRGKNEQFF.

Remarks on this clone: Its ends do not fully match the called genes, so a read error is possible. The CDR3 spells CASSLSSSNEQFF. The CDR3 DNA follows: TGTGCCAGCAGCTTAAGTTCCTCCAATGAGCAGTTCTTC. The J gene is TRBJ2-1, the V gene TRBV7-3; no definite D call. The CDR3 extends over 13 amino acids. Germline V gene lookup returns CDR1 SGHTA and CDR2 FQGTGA.

This rearrangement joins TRBV28 to TRBJ1-5; 9 bases align to TRBD1. The CDR3 spans 16 residues. Unmatched junction bases numbered 9, after V lost 7 bases and J lost 2 bases. The V gene's germline CDR1 is MDHEN and CDR2 SYDVKM. CDR3 DNA: TGTGCCAGCACCACCGGGGGGGACAGGGGCAATCAGCCCCAGCATTTT. Amino acid sequence: CASTTGGDRGNQPQHF.

The chain links TRBV5-1 to TRBJ2-3; D not resolved. This CDR3 contains 15 residues. Deletions cut 3 bases from V and 0 bases from J, with 11 bases between. The germline V gene encodes CDR1 SGHRS and CDR2 YFSETQ. The CDR3 protein is CASSSVPSSTDTQYF. The DNA for the CDR3 is TGCGCCAGCAGCTCTGTCCCGTCTAGCACAGATACGCAGTATTTT.

The rearrangement uses TRBV7-8 and TRBJ1-2; D gene ambiguous. V lost 4 bases and J lost 5, with 5 bases in between. This CDR3 is 11 amino acids long. Germline-derived CDR1 and CDR2 are SGHVS and FQNEAQ. CDR3 region: CASSSRYGYTF. The CDR3 nucleotides read TGTGCCAGCAGCTCGAGATATGGCTACACCTTC.

The V and J genes are TRBV3-1 (or the pseudogene TRBV3-2) and TRBJ2-4; 10 bases are a match to TRBD2. The CDR3 spans 16 residues. CDR1 and CDR2 from the germline V gene are LGHDT and YNNKEL (reference sequence). V gave up 7 bases and J gave up 0 bases; unmatched junction bases: 6. The CDR3 bases are TGTGCCAGCACCACTAGCGGGACCCTAGCCAAAAACATTCAGTACTTC. Protein: CASTTSGTLAKNIQYF.

Only one count was recorded for this clone. CDR3 DNA: TGTGCCAGCAGTTTGAGGGGGCATGGCTACACCTTC. Protein product: CASSLRGHGYTF. This chain joins TRBV28 and TRBJ1-2, with 7 bases that match TRBD1. V lost 3 bases, J lost 6 bases, and 1 base stayed unmatched. This CDR3 is built from 12 residues. Per germline, CDR1 MDHEN and CDR2 SYDVKM.

This chain uses TRBV11-2 with TRBJ2-7, with 7 bases that match TRBD1. The CDR3 extends over 13 amino acids. Germline loops: CDR1 SGHAT, CDR2 FQNNGV. The V segment lost 5 bases and the J segment 3 bases; nucleotides outside the gene matches: 4. CDR3 coding DNA: TGTGCCAGCAGCCACCGGGACAGCTACGAGCAGTACTTC. Residues: CASSHRDSYEQYF. The variable domain in full, completed from reference TRBV11-2 and TRBJ2-7, reads EAGVAQSPRYKIIEKRQSVAFWCNPISGHATLYWYQQILGQGPKLLIQFQNNGVVDDSQLPKDRFSAERLKGVDSTLKIQPAKLEDSAVYLCASSHRDSYEQYFGPGTRLTVT.

V is TRBV19 and J is TRBJ1-1; D unresolved. The CDR3 sequence is 14 residues long. From germline, CDR1 is LNHDA and CDR2 SQIVND (reference sequence). V shed 8 bases and J shed 7 bases, with 20 bases lying between them. For the CDR3, the DNA is TGTGCCAGTGCAGACTATGCAGGCTCAAATGAAGCTTTCTTT. It translates to CASADYAGSNEAFF.